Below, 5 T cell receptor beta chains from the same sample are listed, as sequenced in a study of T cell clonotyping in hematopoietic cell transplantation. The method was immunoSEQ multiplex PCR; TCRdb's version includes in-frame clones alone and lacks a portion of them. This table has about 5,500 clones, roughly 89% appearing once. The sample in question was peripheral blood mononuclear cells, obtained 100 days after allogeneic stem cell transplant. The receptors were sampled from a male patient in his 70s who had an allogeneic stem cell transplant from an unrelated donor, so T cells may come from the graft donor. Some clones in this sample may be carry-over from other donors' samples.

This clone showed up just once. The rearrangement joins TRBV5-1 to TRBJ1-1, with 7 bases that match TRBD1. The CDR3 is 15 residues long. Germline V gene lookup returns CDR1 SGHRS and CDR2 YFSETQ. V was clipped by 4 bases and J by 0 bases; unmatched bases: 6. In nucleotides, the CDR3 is TGCGCCAGCAGCCTCGGACAGGCGATGAACACTGAAGCTTTCTTT. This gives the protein CASSLGQAMNTEAFF.

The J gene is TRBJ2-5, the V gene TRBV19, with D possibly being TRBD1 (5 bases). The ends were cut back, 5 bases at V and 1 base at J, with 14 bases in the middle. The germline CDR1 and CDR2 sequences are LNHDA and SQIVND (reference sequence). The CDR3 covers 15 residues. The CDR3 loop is CASSSLRTSQETQYF. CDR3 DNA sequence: TGTGCCAGTAGTTCCCTGAGGACATCCCAAGAGACCCAGTACTTC.

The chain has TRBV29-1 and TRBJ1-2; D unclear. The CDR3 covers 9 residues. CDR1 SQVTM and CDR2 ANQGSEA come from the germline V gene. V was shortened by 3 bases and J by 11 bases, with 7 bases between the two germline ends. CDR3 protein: CSVDLGYTF. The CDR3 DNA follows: TGCAGCGTTGATTTAGGTTACACCTTC.

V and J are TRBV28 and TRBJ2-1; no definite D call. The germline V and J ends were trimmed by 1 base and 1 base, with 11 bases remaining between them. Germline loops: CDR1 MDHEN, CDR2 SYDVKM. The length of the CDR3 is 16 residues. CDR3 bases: TGTGCCAGCAGTTTATACTCAGGACCTTCCTACAATGAGCAGTTCTTC. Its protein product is CASSLYSGPSYNEQFF.

The CDR3: CASSLLGTPSSYEQYF. CDR3 nucleotides: TGTGCCAGCAGCTTATTGGGGACACCGAGCTCCTACGAGCAGTACTTC. The gene calls are TRBV11-2 and TRBJ2-7, with D possibly TRBD1 on 6 matching bases. The CDR3 sequence is 16 residues long. Germline V CDR1 and CDR2: SGHAT, FQNNGV. V lost 2 bases, J lost 0 bases, and 14 bases lay in between. Together with reference TRBV11-2 and TRBJ2-7, the CDR3 gives the full variable domain: EAGVAQSPRYKIIEKRQSVAFWCNPISGHATLYWYQQILGQGPKLLIQFQNNGVVDDSQLPKDRFSAERLKGVDSTLKIQPAKLEDSAVYLCASSLLGTPSSYEQYFGPGTRLTVT.